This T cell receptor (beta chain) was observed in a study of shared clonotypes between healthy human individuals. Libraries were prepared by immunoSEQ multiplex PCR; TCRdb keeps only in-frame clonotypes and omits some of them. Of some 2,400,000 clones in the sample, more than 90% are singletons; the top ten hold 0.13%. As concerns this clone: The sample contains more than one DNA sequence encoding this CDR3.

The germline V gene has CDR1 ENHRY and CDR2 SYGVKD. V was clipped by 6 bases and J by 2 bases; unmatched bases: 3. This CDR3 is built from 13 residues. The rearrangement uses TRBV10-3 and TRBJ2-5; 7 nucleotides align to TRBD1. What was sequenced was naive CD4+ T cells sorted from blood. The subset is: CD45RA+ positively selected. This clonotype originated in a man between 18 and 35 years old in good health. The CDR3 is CAIRGTAQETQYF. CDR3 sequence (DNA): TGTGCCATCAGGGGGACAGCACAAGAGACCCAGTACTTC.